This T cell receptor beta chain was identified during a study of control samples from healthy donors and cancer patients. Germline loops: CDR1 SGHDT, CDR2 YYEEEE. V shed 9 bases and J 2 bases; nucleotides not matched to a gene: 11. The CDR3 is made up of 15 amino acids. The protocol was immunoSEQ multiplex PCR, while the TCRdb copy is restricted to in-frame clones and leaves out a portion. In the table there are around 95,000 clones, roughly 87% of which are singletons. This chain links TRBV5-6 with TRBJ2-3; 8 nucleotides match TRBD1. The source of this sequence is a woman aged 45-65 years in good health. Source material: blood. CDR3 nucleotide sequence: TGTGCCACCGACTCCGGGACAGGAGCCACAGATACGCAGTATTTT. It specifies CATDSGTGATDTQYF.